This T cell receptor (beta chain) was found in a study of breast tumors, draining lymph nodes, adjacent tissues. General study findings and limits: That most tumor T cells come from lymph nodes remained unproven.

Germline loops: CDR1 MNHNS, CDR2 SASEGT. V was trimmed by 4 bases and J by 3 bases, leaving 12 bases between them. The CDR3 totals 15 residues. This clonotype has at least ten counts. What it recognizes is unknown. TCRdb called the multiplex PCR reads again in MiXCR, with one record for every CDR3 protein. The data show approximately 140,000 distinct CDR3 sequences, around a third seen once. Breast cancer patients provided tissue from their axillary draining lymph nodes. Source material: axillary lymph node tissue. The chain uses TRBV6-1 and TRBJ1-4; D possibly corresponds to TRBD1 (6 bases). The TCR comes from a female donor with breast cancer. Some clones in this sample may be carry-over from other donors' samples. The CDR3 region has the DNA TGTGCCAGCAGTGTTACCGGGACACCTAATGAAAAACTGTTTTTT. Amino acids: CASSVTGTPNEKLFF.